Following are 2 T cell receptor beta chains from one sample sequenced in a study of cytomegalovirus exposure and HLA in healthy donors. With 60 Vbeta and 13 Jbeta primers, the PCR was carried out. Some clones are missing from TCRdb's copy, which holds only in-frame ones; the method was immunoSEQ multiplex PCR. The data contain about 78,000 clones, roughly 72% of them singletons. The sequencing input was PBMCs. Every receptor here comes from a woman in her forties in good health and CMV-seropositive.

CDR3 nucleotide sequence: TGTGCCAGCAGCCAACAGGGGGCGGGAAACACCATATATTTT. Amino acids: CASSQQGAGNTIYF. The chain is built from TRBV7-2 and TRBJ1-3; 9 positions agree with TRBD1. Germline CDR1 and CDR2: SGHTA and FQGNSA. The CDR3 has 14 amino acids. The V gene end was trimmed by 5 bases and the J gene end by 4 bases; junction bases not matched to a gene: 3.

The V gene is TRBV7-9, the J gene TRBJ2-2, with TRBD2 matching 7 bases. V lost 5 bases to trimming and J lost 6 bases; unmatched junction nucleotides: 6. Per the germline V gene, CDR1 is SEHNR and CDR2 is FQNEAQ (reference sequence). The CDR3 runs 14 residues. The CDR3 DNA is TGTGCCAGCAGCACGACTAGCTTGGCCGGGGAGCTGTTTTTT. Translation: CASSTTSLAGELFF.